This T cell receptor beta chain was sequenced in a study of blood T cell repertoires in COVID-19. Study-wide context: Both acute and convalescent COVID-19 samples were obtained from the United States, Italy and Spain.

The table came from immunoSEQ multiplex PCR; TCRdb's copy has only in-frame clones and leaves some out. The sample lists about 74,000 clones, approximately 84% occurring once. There are 15 residues in the CDR3. CDR1 SGHNT and CDR2 YENEEA come from the germline V gene. Trimming took off 0 bases at V and 5 bases at J, with 10 bases between the two ends. The specimen sequenced was peripheral blood. This chain connects TRBV11-3 to TRBJ2-2, with TRBD2 as a possible D gene (6 bases). This TCR was recovered from a man aged 70 or older with acute or convalescent COVID-19. In DNA, the CDR3 is TGTGCCAGCAGCTTAGATCCGGGAGTTACCGGGGAGCTGTTTTTT. Protein sequence: CASSLDPGVTGELFF.